The source of this TCR beta chain is a study of T cell responses to AZD1222 COVID-19 vaccine. At the level of the study: Analysis merged second doses at about 4 or about 12 weeks.

Note on this clone: No antigen is known for it.

CDR1 is SEHNR and CDR2 is FQNEAQ in the germline V gene (reference sequence). The CDR3 covers 15 residues. V was trimmed by 5 bases and J by 1 base, leaving 12 bases between them. Overall study results and limits: The sample set comprised mostly white British donors with more females, and clonal diversity was possibly underestimated. Spike-specific TCR breadth and depth both grew after two AZD1222 doses.

Sequenced by immunoSEQ multiplex PCR; TCRdb stores in-frame clones only, minus some. This table holds roughly 140,000 clones, about 88% found once. The sample consisted of peripheral blood, taken on day 0 of AZD1222 vaccination. The chain is built from TRBV7-9 and TRBJ2-1; D is uncertain. This sequence was found in an adult in good health. The CDR3 loop is CASSLPDPSYNEQFF. The CDR3 DNA reads TGTGCCAGCAGCCTACCGGACCCTTCCTACAATGAGCAGTTCTTC.